The source of this T cell receptor beta chain is a study of blood T cell repertoires in COVID-19. J lost 4 bases, V lost 3 bases, and 5 bases had no gene match. Per the germline V gene, CDR1 is MNHNS and CDR2 is SASEGT. The CDR3 contains 14 residues. TCRdb's table, derived via immunoSEQ multiplex PCR, lists solely in-frame clones and lacks some. The sample lists roughly 250,000 clones, 87% occurring once. Sequencing was done on a sample of peripheral blood. The receptor was derived from a man between 60 and 75 years old who had recovered from COVID-19. The chain is built from TRBV6-1 and TRBJ1-2; 7 positions match TRBD1. As DNA, the CDR3 is TGTGCCAGCAGTGACAGAGGGGGCCCCTATGGCTACACCTTC. As protein: CASSDRGGPYGYTF.